This T cell receptor (beta chain) appears in the sequencing data of a study of blood T cell repertoires in COVID-19. Study-level information: COVID-19 samples, acute and convalescent, were from the United States, Italy and Spain. PBMCs, B-cell-depleted T cells, or T cells provided the cDNA or gDNA that made up the material.

In the original workflow: Reference gene primers were amplified, and this amplification served to estimate nucleated cell counts. TCRdb's copy holds only in-frame clones and misses some; the assay was immunoSEQ multiplex PCR. Clone size and V and J calls were adopted from that table, with D and trimming inferred from the DNA. The data contain some 150,000 clones, under 85% of them seen just once; the ten biggest clones take up roughly 6.5%. The sequence was obtained from a human donor in a cohort sampled during active COVID-19. Sequencing was carried out using peripheral blood.

The CDR3 DNA reads as TGTGCCAGCAGCCCACGATTGGCTTACGAGCAGTACTTC. This encodes CASSPRLAYEQYF. The chain uses TRBV11-2 and TRBJ2-7, with D unresolved. This CDR3 contains 13 residues. The V gene's germline CDR1 is SGHAT and CDR2 FQNNGV. Between the trimmed V and J ends, which lost 5 bases and 4 bases, there was a span of 12 bases.